These 9 T cell receptor beta chains originate from one sample sequenced in a study of shared clonotypes between healthy human individuals. The repertoire was sequenced with immunoSEQ multiplex PCR; TCRdb's copy has only in-frame clones and lacks some. The sample comprises 1.5 million to 2.5 million clones, about 95% of which are singletons, and 0.95% to 1.5% rests with the top ten. CD45RO-negative cells were positively selected for CCR7, leaving out terminally differentiated effector memory CD45RA+ cells. The sequencing input was naive CD8+ T cells sorted from blood. Receptors were obtained from a man between 18 and 29 years old in good health.

In its sample, this clone was seen a few times. This sequence joins TRBV15 and TRBJ2-5; D call uncertain. Germline values: CDR1 LNHNV, CDR2 YYDKDF (reference sequence). The V end was cut by 5 bases, the J end by 4 bases, with 14 bases between. The CDR3 has 14 amino acids. This CDR3 reads CATSVEWVSETQYF. DNA for the CDR3: TGTGCCACCAGCGTCGAATGGGTGTCAGAGACCCAGTACTTC.

In the case of this clone: Other DNA sequences within the sample encode an identical CDR3. The V and J genes are TRBV2 and TRBJ2-7; D may be TRBD1 (5 bases). Per the germline V gene, CDR1 is SNHLY and CDR2 is FYNNEI. This CDR3 contains 12 residues. V lost 4 bases and J lost 3, with 7 bases in between. The CDR3 sequence is CASSGGNYEQYF. The CDR3 nucleotides are TGTGCCAGCAGTGGGGGCAACTACGAGCAGTACTTC.

V and J are TRBV11-3 and TRBJ2-5; D ambiguous. The CDR3 extends over 13 amino acids. Per the germline V gene, CDR1 is SGHNT and CDR2 is YENEEA. The V end was cut by 2 bases, the J end by 2 bases, with 6 bases between. CDR3 amino acids: CASSLSVQETQYF. The CDR3 nucleotides are TGTGCCAGCAGCTTATCAGTTCAAGAGACCCAGTACTTC.

This chain connects TRBV13 to TRBJ1-3; D not certain. This CDR3 contains 14 residues. CDR1 is PRHDT and CDR2 is FYEKMQ in the germline V gene (reference sequence). Trimming removed 1 base at V and 4 bases at J, with 8 bases between. CDR3 region: CASSLDPPGNTIYF. DNA for the CDR3: TGTGCCAGCAGCTTAGATCCTCCGGGAAACACCATATATTTT.

V gene TRBV5-5 combines with J gene TRBJ2-7, with D unresolved. Germline assignment: CDR1 SGHKS and CDR2 YYEKEE (reference sequence). This CDR3 has 14 amino acids. V lost 2 bases and J 2 bases, leaving 11 bases between the germline ends. CDR3 nucleotides: TGTGCCAGCAGCTTCCGGCACGGTACCTACGAGCAGTACTTC. Translated, it gives CASSFRHGTYEQYF.

The chain is built from TRBV25-1 and TRBJ2-2; 9 nucleotides line up with TRBD1. The CDR3 is 16 amino acids. Losses at the gene ends were 2 bases for V and 3 bases for J; bases not matched to a gene: 4. Germline CDR1 MGHDK, CDR2 SYGVNS. The CDR3 DNA reads TGTGCCAGCAGTGAACTGCGGACAGGGGACACCGGGGAGCTGTTTTTT. It specifies CASSELRTGDTGELFF.

J is TRBJ2-7 and V is TRBV27; a possible D gene is TRBD1 (6 bases). Germline V gives CDR1 MNHEY, CDR2 SMNVEV (reference sequence). V lost 2 bases, J lost 3 bases, and 11 bases lay in between. The CDR3 consists of 14 residues. Written as DNA, the CDR3 is TGTGCCAGCAGTTTAAAACAGGGTATCTACGAGCAGTACTTC. Translating it yields CASSLKQGIYEQYF.

This clone was found once. The chain couples TRBV7-8 to TRBJ2-7; TRBD1 matches 9 bases. With V trimmed by 5 bases and J by 2 bases, 13 bases remained unmatched. The CDR3 covers 17 residues. CDR1 is SGHVS and CDR2 is FQNEAQ in the germline V gene. This CDR3 is CASSGPSGTGNPYEQYF. Here the CDR3 DNA reads TGTGCCAGCAGCGGACCCTCCGGGACAGGGAATCCCTACGAGCAGTACTTC.

This rearrangement joins TRBV2 to TRBJ1-3; D gene ambiguous. Per the germline V gene, CDR1 is SNHLY and CDR2 is FYNNEI. This CDR3 region has 13 residues. The V gene lost 3 bases and the J gene lost 2 bases, with 5 bases spanning the gap. CDR3 residues: CASSDVAGNTIYF. The CDR3 nucleotides are TGTGCCAGCAGTGATGTAGCTGGAAACACCATATATTTT.